Listed below are T cell receptor beta chains from one sample, sequenced in a study of shared clonotypes between healthy human individuals. Profiling relied on immunoSEQ multiplex PCR, and the TCRdb table lists in-frame clones only, not all of them. The sample lists a few million clones; 90% to 97% were seen once. Sample: naive CD4+ T cells sorted from blood. Receptors were obtained from a man younger than 30 in good health. CDR3s include the opening cysteine and the closing phenylalanine or tryptophan. D genes are given only for firm matches. Size is stated for part of the rows, as once, few or many counts, or as a class when the clone is expanded.

len: 16; j_gene: TRBJ2-1; v_gene: TRBV11-2; d_gene: .; abundance: .; CDR3aa: CASSLVYSVTYNEQFF; CDR3nt: TGTGCCAGCAGCTTAGTTTATTCGGTAACCTACAATGAGCAGTTCTTC
len: 11; j_gene: TRBJ2-1; v_gene: TRBV2; d_gene: .; abundance: .; CDR3aa: CASVLFNEQFF; CDR3nt: TGTGCCAGCGTGTTGTTTAATGAGCAGTTCTTC
len: 16; j_gene: TRBJ2-7; v_gene: TRBV5-1; d_gene: TRBD2; abundance: .; CDR3aa: CASSPGTSGTRGEQYF; CDR3nt: TGCGCCAGCAGCCCTGGGACTAGCGGGACCAGAGGGGAGCAGTACTTC
len: 14; j_gene: TRBJ2-5; v_gene: TRBV5-1; d_gene: TRBD2; abundance: .; CDR3aa: CASSHTSGQETQYF; CDR3nt: TGCGCCAGCAGCCACACTAGCGGACAAGAGACCCAGTACTTC
len: 16; j_gene: TRBJ2-3; v_gene: TRBV5-6; d_gene: TRBD2; abundance: .; CDR3aa: CASSPAGTSKTDTQYF; CDR3nt: TGTGCCAGCAGCCCCGCCGGGACTAGTAAAACAGATACGCAGTATTTT
len: 13; j_gene: TRBJ1-3; v_gene: TRBV30; d_gene: .; abundance: few; CDR3aa: CAWTLGTGDTIYF; CDR3nt: TGTGCCTGGACCCTCGGTACGGGGGACACCATATATTTT
len: 16; j_gene: TRBJ2-3; v_gene: TRBV15; d_gene: TRBD2; abundance: .; CDR3aa: CATSRDAAGGGDTQYF; CDR3nt: TGTGCCACCAGCAGAGATGCCGCGGGAGGGGGAGATACGCAGTATTTT
len: 16; j_gene: TRBJ2-5; v_gene: TRBV4-1; d_gene: .; abundance: .; CDR3aa: CASSQVAGKAEGTQYF; CDR3nt: TGCGCCAGCAGCCAAGTGGCTGGAAAGGCTGAGGGGACCCAGTACTTC
len: 13; j_gene: TRBJ1-5; v_gene: TRBV6-5; d_gene: .; abundance: once; CDR3aa: CASSSTVNQPQHF; CDR3nt: TGTGCCAGCAGTTCTACAGTCAATCAGCCCCAGCATTTT
len: 15; j_gene: TRBJ2-3; v_gene: TRBV29-1; d_gene: .; abundance: .; CDR3aa: CSVEVTGVGADTQYF; CDR3nt: TGCAGCGTTGAAGTCACGGGAGTGGGCGCAGATACGCAGTATTTT
len: 15; j_gene: TRBJ2-3; v_gene: TRBV2; d_gene: TRBD2; abundance: once; CDR3aa: CASSALAGSTDTQYF; CDR3nt: TGTGCCAGCAGTGCGCTAGCGGGTAGCACAGATACGCAGTATTTT
len: 15; j_gene: TRBJ2-3; v_gene: TRBV7-2; d_gene: TRBD2; abundance: .; CDR3aa: CASSLSGRNTDTQYF; CDR3nt: TGTGCCAGCAGCTTAAGCGGGAGAAACACAGATACGCAGTATTTT
len: 14; j_gene: TRBJ2-7; v_gene: TRBV5-6; d_gene: TRBD1; abundance: .; CDR3aa: CASSSGTGAYEQYF; CDR3nt: TGTGCCAGCAGTTCCGGGACAGGGGCCTACGAGCAGTACTTC
len: 14; j_gene: TRBJ2-7; v_gene: TRBV5-4; d_gene: .; abundance: .; CDR3aa: CASSKSGTTYEQYF; CDR3nt: TGTGCCAGCAGCAAGTCCGGGACCACCTACGAGCAGTACTTC
len: 14; j_gene: TRBJ1-2; v_gene: TRBV6-6; d_gene: .; abundance: .; CDR3aa: CASSYRDGDYGYTF; CDR3nt: TGTGCCAGCAGTTACCGGGACGGGGACTATGGCTACACCTTC
len: 13; j_gene: TRBJ1-4; v_gene: TRBV28; d_gene: TRBD1; abundance: .; CDR3aa: CAISTGANEKLFF; CDR3nt: TGTGCCATTTCGACAGGGGCGAATGAAAAACTGTTTTTT
len: 14; j_gene: TRBJ1-4; v_gene: TRBV13; d_gene: TRBD1; abundance: once; CDR3aa: CASSRGQGNEKLFF; CDR3nt: TGTGCCAGCAGCCGGGGACAGGGAAATGAAAAACTGTTTTTT
len: 12; j_gene: TRBJ1-1; v_gene: TRBV10-2; d_gene: .; abundance: .; CDR3aa: CASNFPPTEAFF; CDR3nt: TGCGCCAGCAATTTCCCCCCGACTGAAGCTTTCTTT
len: 11; j_gene: TRBJ2-7; v_gene: TRBV7-2; d_gene: .; abundance: .; CDR3aa: CASSLAAELYF; CDR3nt: TGTGCCAGCAGCTTAGCAGCGGAGCTGTACTTC
len: 15; j_gene: TRBJ2-7; v_gene: TRBV7-3; d_gene: TRBD2; abundance: .; CDR3aa: CASSLTSGGPYEQYF; CDR3nt: TGTGCCAGCAGCTTGACTAGCGGGGGACCCTACGAGCAGTACTTC
len: 12; j_gene: TRBJ1-2; v_gene: TRBV6-6; d_gene: .; abundance: .; CDR3aa: CATVNRNYGYTF; CDR3nt: TGTGCCACCGTAAACCGTAACTATGGCTACACCTTC
len: 16; j_gene: TRBJ2-5; v_gene: TRBV5-1; d_gene: TRBD2; abundance: .; CDR3aa: CASSLRLAGGQETQYF; CDR3nt: TGCGCCAGCAGCCTACGACTAGCGGGGGGCCAGGAGACCCAGTACTTC
len: 15; j_gene: TRBJ2-5; v_gene: TRBV6-5; d_gene: .; abundance: .; CDR3aa: CASSYWGEGSETQYF; CDR3nt: TGTGCCAGCAGTTACTGGGGGGAAGGGTCAGAGACCCAGTACTTC
len: 15; j_gene: TRBJ2-3; v_gene: TRBV6-6; d_gene: .; abundance: .; CDR3aa: CASSYSPTLPDTQYF; CDR3nt: TGTGCCAGCAGTTACTCGCCGACGCTGCCGGATACGCAGTATTTT
len: 15; j_gene: TRBJ1-5; v_gene: TRBV19; d_gene: .; abundance: .; CDR3aa: CASSTIDSFNQPQHF; CDR3nt: TGTGCCAGTAGTACCATTGACAGCTTCAATCAGCCCCAGCATTTT
len: 17; j_gene: TRBJ2-2; v_gene: TRBV27; d_gene: .; abundance: .; CDR3aa: CASREGLGIIDTGELFF; CDR3nt: TGTGCCAGCAGGGAAGGGTTAGGGATAATTGACACCGGGGAGCTGTTTTTT
len: 17; j_gene: TRBJ2-5; v_gene: TRBV18; d_gene: .; abundance: .; CDR3aa: CASSPPSVGVLQETQYF; CDR3nt: TGTGCCAGCTCACCACCATCCGTCGGGGTTTTACAAGAGACCCAGTACTTC
len: 14; j_gene: TRBJ1-3; v_gene: TRBV10-2; d_gene: .; abundance: .; CDR3aa: CASSEARSGNTIYF; CDR3nt: TGCGCCAGCAGTGAAGCACGCTCTGGAAACACCATATATTTT
len: 15; j_gene: TRBJ1-2; v_gene: TRBV9; d_gene: .; abundance: .; CDR3aa: CASSAPPLGNYGYTF; CDR3nt: TGTGCCAGCAGCGCTCCCCCCTTGGGGAACTATGGCTACACCTTC
len: 13; j_gene: TRBJ1-3; v_gene: TRBV29-1; d_gene: .; abundance: .; CDR3aa: CSVDNGSGNTIYF; CDR3nt: TGCAGCGTTGACAATGGGTCTGGAAACACCATATATTTT
len: 15; j_gene: TRBJ2-7; v_gene: TRBV10-3; d_gene: TRBD1; abundance: .; CDR3aa: CAISESGTEGAGQYF; CDR3nt: TGTGCCATCAGTGAGTCGGGGACAGAGGGGGCTGGGCAGTACTTC
len: 15; j_gene: TRBJ2-5; v_gene: TRBV7-2; d_gene: .; abundance: .; CDR3aa: CASSLQLGQSETQYF; CDR3nt: TGTGCCAGCAGCCTTCAGTTGGGTCAGTCAGAGACCCAGTACTTC
len: 13; j_gene: TRBJ2-3; v_gene: TRBV2; d_gene: .; abundance: .; CDR3aa: CASRETGTRGQYF; CDR3nt: TGTGCCAGCAGAGAAACCGGGACACGGGGGCAGTATTTT
len: 15; j_gene: TRBJ2-2; v_gene: TRBV29-1; d_gene: TRBD2; abundance: once; CDR3aa: CSAQGLAGHTGELFF; CDR3nt: TGCAGCGCCCAGGGATTAGCGGGACACACCGGGGAGCTGTTTTTT
len: 15; j_gene: TRBJ2-3; v_gene: TRBV5-1; d_gene: .; abundance: .; CDR3aa: CASSLGRRAPDTQYF; CDR3nt: TGCGCCAGCAGCTTGGGGCGGCGAGCCCCAGATACGCAGTATTTT
len: 12; j_gene: TRBJ2-7; v_gene: TRBV30; d_gene: .; abundance: .; CDR3aa: CAWSEGGYEQYF; CDR3nt: TGTGCCTGGAGTGAGGGCGGCTACGAGCAGTACTTC
len: 14; j_gene: TRBJ1-5; v_gene: TRBV6-5; d_gene: .; abundance: .; CDR3aa: CASSGAGSNQPQHF; CDR3nt: TGTGCCAGCAGTGGGGCGGGGAGCAATCAGCCCCAGCATTTT
len: 17; j_gene: TRBJ1-2; v_gene: TRBV30; d_gene: .; abundance: once; CDR3aa: CAWSLGVSDVENYGYTF; CDR3nt: TGTGCCTGGAGCTTAGGGGTCTCGGACGTTGAGAACTATGGCTACACCTTC
len: 13; j_gene: TRBJ1-6; v_gene: TRBV6-1; d_gene: .; abundance: .; CDR3aa: CASSEGTDSPLHF; CDR3nt: TGTGCCAGCAGTGAAGGGACAGACTCACCCCTCCACTTT
len: 14; j_gene: TRBJ1-2; v_gene: TRBV30; d_gene: TRBD1; abundance: once; CDR3aa: CACSPGQGDYGYTF; CDR3nt: TGTGCCTGCTCGCCGGGACAGGGGGACTATGGCTACACCTTC
len: 14; j_gene: TRBJ1-2; v_gene: TRBV2; d_gene: .; abundance: .; CDR3aa: CASSVREENYGYTF; CDR3nt: TGTGCCAGCAGTGTAAGGGAAGAGAACTATGGCTACACCTTC
len: 19; j_gene: TRBJ2-3; v_gene: TRBV10-3; d_gene: TRBD1; abundance: .; CDR3aa: CAISEETGGAFFGTDTQYF; CDR3nt: TGTGCCATCAGTGAGGAGACAGGGGGCGCGTTTTTTGGCACAGATACGCAGTATTTT
len: 15; j_gene: TRBJ2-2; v_gene: TRBV7-2; d_gene: TRBD2; abundance: .; CDR3aa: CASRGLAGVTGELFF; CDR3nt: TGTGCCAGCAGGGGACTAGCGGGGGTCACCGGGGAGCTGTTTTTT
len: 15; j_gene: TRBJ2-1; v_gene: TRBV13; d_gene: .; abundance: .; CDR3aa: CASSLDRAGWNEQFF; CDR3nt: TGTGCCAGCAGCTTAGATCGGGCAGGGTGGAATGAGCAGTTCTTC
len: 14; j_gene: TRBJ2-1; v_gene: TRBV5-1; d_gene: .; abundance: .; CDR3aa: CASRLGSNGNEQFF; CDR3nt: TGCGCCAGCAGGTTGGGCAGTAATGGCAATGAGCAGTTCTTC
len: 14; j_gene: TRBJ2-7; v_gene: TRBV18; d_gene: .; abundance: .; CDR3aa: CASSSGGGSGEQYF; CDR3nt: TGTGCCAGCTCATCAGGGGGAGGCTCGGGCGAGCAGTACTTC
len: 17; j_gene: TRBJ2-2; v_gene: TRBV19; d_gene: TRBD2; abundance: .; CDR3aa: CASSIGLAGLFTGELFF; CDR3nt: TGTGCCAGTAGTATTGGACTAGCGGGTTTATTTACCGGGGAGCTGTTTTTT
len: 14; j_gene: TRBJ1-1; v_gene: TRBV15; d_gene: .; abundance: .; CDR3aa: CATSLGRRNTEAFF; CDR3nt: TGTGCCACCTCATTAGGACGGCGGAACACTGAAGCTTTCTTT
len: 15; j_gene: TRBJ2-1; v_gene: TRBV7-2; d_gene: .; abundance: once; CDR3aa: CASSLRTSYYNEQFF; CDR3nt: TGTGCCAGCAGCCTTCGGACTTCGTACTACAATGAGCAGTTCTTC
len: 15; j_gene: TRBJ2-7; v_gene: TRBV15; d_gene: .; abundance: .; CDR3aa: CATSRDTSGGYEQYF; CDR3nt: TGTGCCACCAGCAGAGATACGTCTGGAGGGTACGAGCAGTACTTC
len: 16; j_gene: TRBJ2-1; v_gene: TRBV9; d_gene: TRBD1; abundance: .; CDR3aa: CASSAPGTGTYNEQFF; CDR3nt: TGTGCCAGCAGCGCCCCAGGGACAGGGACCTACAATGAGCAGTTCTTC
len: 15; j_gene: TRBJ2-5; v_gene: TRBV5-1; d_gene: .; abundance: .; CDR3aa: CASSPGSLAQETQYF; CDR3nt: TGCGCCAGCAGCCCGGGATCTTTGGCCCAAGAGACCCAGTACTTC
len: 18; j_gene: TRBJ1-1; v_gene: TRBV18; d_gene: TRBD1; abundance: .; CDR3aa: CASSPAVSSVTGGRGAFF; CDR3nt: TGTGCCAGCTCACCAGCTGTCTCTTCGGTGACAGGGGGGCGTGGAGCTTTCTTT
len: 16; j_gene: TRBJ2-2; v_gene: TRBV5-6; d_gene: TRBD2; abundance: .; CDR3aa: CASSPLAGRVTGELFF; CDR3nt: TGTGCCAGCAGCCCGCTAGCGGGAAGGGTGACCGGGGAGCTGTTTTTT
len: 13; j_gene: TRBJ2-7; v_gene: TRBV6-5; d_gene: .; abundance: .; CDR3aa: CASSYRGSYEQYF; CDR3nt: TGTGCCAGCAGTTACCGCGGTAGTTACGAGCAGTACTTC
len: 10; j_gene: TRBJ2-2; v_gene: TRBV20-1; d_gene: .; abundance: .; CDR3aa: CSLATGELFF; CDR3nt: TGCAGTCTTGCGACCGGGGAGCTGTTTTTT
len: 16; j_gene: TRBJ1-1; v_gene: TRBV5-4; d_gene: .; abundance: .; CDR3aa: CASSLPLGQVNTEAFF; CDR3nt: TGTGCCAGCAGCTTGCCCCTAGGGCAGGTGAACACTGAAGCTTTCTTT
len: 13; j_gene: TRBJ1-6; v_gene: TRBV6-5; d_gene: .; abundance: .; CDR3aa: CASSRTGNSPLHF; CDR3nt: TGTGCCAGCAGCCGAACAGGGAATTCACCCCTCCACTTT
len: 16; j_gene: TRBJ2-7; v_gene: TRBV18; d_gene: TRBD1; abundance: .; CDR3aa: CASSPAGTGGVGEQYF; CDR3nt: TGTGCCAGCTCACCAGCCGGGACAGGGGGCGTGGGGGAGCAGTACTTC